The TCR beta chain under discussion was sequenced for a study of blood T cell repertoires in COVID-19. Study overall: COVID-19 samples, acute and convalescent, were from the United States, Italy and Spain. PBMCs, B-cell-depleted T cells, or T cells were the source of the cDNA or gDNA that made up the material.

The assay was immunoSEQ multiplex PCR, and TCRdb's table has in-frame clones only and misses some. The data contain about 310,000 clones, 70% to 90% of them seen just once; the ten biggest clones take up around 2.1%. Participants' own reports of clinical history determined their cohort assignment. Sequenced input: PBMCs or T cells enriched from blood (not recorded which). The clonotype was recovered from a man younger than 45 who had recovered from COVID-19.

Written as DNA, the CDR3 is TGTGCCAGCAGCGTCGACAGGGTGAATCAGCCCCAGCATTTT. It is translated as CASSVDRVNQPQHF. The gene calls are TRBV9 and TRBJ1-5; 7 positions match TRBD1. Losses at the gene ends were 2 bases for V and 4 bases for J; bases not matched to a gene: 3. CDR1 is SGDLS, CDR2 YYNGEE, per germline. The CDR3 loop spans 14 amino acids.